This paragraph reports one TCR beta chain. This entry is derived from a study of blood T cell repertoires in COVID-19. The wider study: There were acute and convalescent COVID-19 samples, and they came from the United States, Italy and Spain. PBMCs, B-cell-depleted T cells, or T cells were the source of the cDNA or gDNA that made up the material.

Self-reported history from a screening survey and questionnaire set each donor's cohort. In germline, CDR1 is SQVTM, CDR2 ANQGSEA. Between the trimmed V and J ends, which lost 2 bases and 3 bases, there was a span of 10 bases. The CDR3 is made up of 13 amino acids. Authors' data handling: The authors estimated nucleated cell counts from reference gene primer amplification. Produced via immunoSEQ multiplex PCR; TCRdb's table is partial and in-frame only. V and J calls and clone size are copied from that table; D and trimming were computed from the DNA. The repertoire holds 200,000 to 250,000 clones, around 87% seen once, with 3.5% in the top ten.

The clonotype originates from a woman aged 18-29 years in a cohort exposed to, infected with or recovered from COVID-19 (not recorded which). The chain is built from TRBV29-1 and TRBJ1-1; possibly TRBD1 for D (5 bases). Sequences were obtained from PBMCs or T cells enriched from blood (not recorded which). CDR3 loop: CSVERLGDTEAFF. CDR3 coding DNA: TGCAGCGTTGAAAGGTTAGGGGACACTGAAGCTTTCTTT.